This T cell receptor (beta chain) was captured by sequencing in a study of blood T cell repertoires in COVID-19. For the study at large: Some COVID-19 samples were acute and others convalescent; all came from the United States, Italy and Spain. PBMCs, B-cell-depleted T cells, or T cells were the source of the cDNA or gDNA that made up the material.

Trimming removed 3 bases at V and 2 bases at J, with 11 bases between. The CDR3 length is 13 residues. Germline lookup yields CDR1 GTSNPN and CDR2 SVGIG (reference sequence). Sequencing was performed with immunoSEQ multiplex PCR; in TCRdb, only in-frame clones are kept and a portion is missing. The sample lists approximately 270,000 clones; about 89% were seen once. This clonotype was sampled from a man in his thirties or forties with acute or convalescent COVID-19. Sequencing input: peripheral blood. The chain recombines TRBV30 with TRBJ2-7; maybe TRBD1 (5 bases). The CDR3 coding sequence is TGTGCCTGGAGGGCGACAGCGACCTACGAGCAGTACTTC. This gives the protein CAWRATATYEQYF.